Listed here are 19 T cell receptor beta chains from one sample, sequenced in a study of T-cell reconstitution after alpha-beta-depleted transplantation in children (dated by TCRdb to about 2016). The library relied on PCR. Instrument on record: Illumina HiSeq 2500. TCR library preparation used molecular barcoding, with unique molecular identifiers applied to normalize quantification of the TCRbeta repertoire. TCRdb cleaned the public reads at Q25 with fastp, built clones with MiXCR and kept in-frame beta chains. Every distinct CDR3 protein forms one entry, paired with its most common genes and DNA. This sample holds 200,000 to 250,000 distinct CDR3 sequences; around 9.9% were observed only once. Of the sample, roughly 27% is held by the ten largest clones. In light of the paper, this sample's treatment or condition label describes: allogeneic hematopoietic cell transplantation with graft depleted of TCRalphabeta T cells and CD19 B cells.

The starting material was PBMCs, obtained before TCRalphabeta/CD19-depleted stem cell transplant. The receptor set was obtained from a child under two years old with acute myeloid leukemia, due to receive a stem cell transplant.

This chain links TRBV28 with TRBJ1-2; D not certain. The CDR3 extends over 13 amino acids. V was cut by 4 bases and J by 7 bases, with 13 bases left in between. Germline lookup yields CDR1 MDHEN and CDR2 SYDVKM. CDR3 sequence: CASSSGPPAGYTF. The CDR3 DNA reads TGTGCCAGCAGTTCCGGACCACCCGCTGGCTACACCTTC.

The chain carries TRBV4-2 and TRBJ1-1; D is uncertain. Germline V gene sequence: CDR1 LGHNA, CDR2 YNFKEQ. The CDR3 extends over 15 amino acids. V dropped 1 base and J dropped 1 base, with 10 bases sitting between them. In nucleotides, the CDR3 is TGTGCCAGCAGCCAAGTCTCGCAGCCGAACACTGAAGCTTTCTTT. Translation: CASSQVSQPNTEAFF.

This clonotype was found many times. The chain couples TRBV6-5 to TRBJ1-2, with TRBD1 as a possible D gene (5 bases). Trimming took off 4 bases at V and 6 bases at J, with 6 bases between the two ends. Germline CDR1 reads MNHEY; CDR2 reads SVGAGI. The CDR3 spans 11 residues. DNA of the CDR3: TGTGCCAGCAGTTGGACAAATGGCTACACCTTC. Amino acids: CASSWTNGYTF.

This clonotype was picked up many times. The chain links TRBV12-3 or TRBV12-4 to TRBJ2-7; the D gene could be TRBD1 or TRBD2 (5 bases each). The length of the CDR3 is 12 residues. Trimming shortened V by 3 bases and J by 7 bases, and 10 bases separated the two germline ends. DNA of the CDR3: TGTGCCAGCAGTTTGGGACGGCGGGAGCAGTACTTC. Residues: CASSLGRREQYF.

This clonotype showed up many times. The gene calls are TRBV7-2 and TRBJ2-1; the match to TRBD2 covers 9 bases. The CDR3 is 16 amino acids. Losses at the gene ends were 2 bases for V and 7 bases for J; bases not matched to a gene: 9. From germline, CDR1 is SGHTA and CDR2 FQGNSA. The CDR3 sequence is CASSLTGGRAENEQFF. CDR3 sequence (DNA): TGTGCCAGCAGCTTAACGGGCGGGAGGGCCGAAAATGAGCAGTTCTTC.

This clonotype has at least ten counts. This chain uses TRBV29-1 with TRBJ2-1, with D tentatively TRBD2 (6 bases). This CDR3 contains 15 residues. The germline V gene has CDR1 SQVTM and CDR2 ANQGSEA. With 1 base removed from V and 3 bases from J, the gap between germline ends came to 13 bases. CDR3 sequence (DNA): TGCAGCGTTGAAGCCGGGGACTTTCACTACAATGAGCAGTTCTTC. It codes for CSVEAGDFHYNEQFF.

This clonotype was observed a few times. V gene TRBV9 combines with J gene TRBJ2-1; 14 bases match TRBD2. This CDR3 is 17 amino acids long. The V and J ends lost 4 bases and 9 bases, in that order; junction bases with no gene match: 12. Germline V gene lookup returns CDR1 SGDLS and CDR2 YYNGEE. The DNA for the CDR3 is TGTGCCAGCAGCCCTAACCCCGGGACTAGCGGGAGTGTTGAGCAGTTCTTC. Protein sequence: CASSPNPGTSGSVEQFF.

This clonotype was observed many times. The V call is TRBV3-1, the J call TRBJ2-7; the D gene could be TRBD1 or TRBD2 (5 bases each). This CDR3 contains 13 residues. Germline values: CDR1 LGHDT, CDR2 YNNKEL (reference sequence). Trimming took off 2 bases at V and 3 bases at J, with 8 bases between the two ends. CDR3 in DNA: TGTGCCAGCAGCCAATGGGGGAGCTACGAGCAGTACTTC. Translated: CASSQWGSYEQYF.

This clonotype occurred many times. The chain is built from TRBV24-1 and TRBJ2-2; D call uncertain. Germline V gene sequence: CDR1 KGHDR, CDR2 SFDVKD. The CDR3 extends over 12 amino acids. Trimming stripped 1 base from V and 4 bases from J, with 0 bases between. As DNA, the CDR3 is TGTGCCACCAGTGATTTCACCGGGGAGCTGTTTTTT. Translated: CATSDFTGELFF.

This clonotype was observed many times. The J gene is TRBJ2-7, the V gene TRBV20-1; 10 positions match TRBD1. V gave up 5 bases and J gave up 2 bases; unmatched junction bases: 9. Per the germline V gene, CDR1 is DFQATT and CDR2 is SNEGSKA (reference sequence). The CDR3 has 15 residues. This chain's CDR3 is CSAPEVGQGTYEQYF. The DNA for the CDR3 is TGCAGTGCTCCCGAGGTGGGACAGGGGACCTACGAGCAGTACTTC.

This clonotype has a count of ten or more. V usage is TRBV10-3 and J usage is TRBJ2-5; D is ambiguous. The CDR3 totals 12 residues. With 8 bases removed from V and 0 bases from J, the gap between germline ends came to 7 bases. The germline gives CDR1 ENHRY, CDR2 SYGVKD. Written as DNA, the CDR3 is TGTGCCATCGCTCCGTACCAAGAGACCCAGTACTTC. Translating it yields CAIAPYQETQYF.

The rearrangement joins TRBV7-2 to TRBJ2-1; D is ambiguous. The CDR3 length is 11 residues. The germline gives CDR1 SGHTA, CDR2 FQGNSA. The V gene lost 2 bases and the J gene lost 9 bases, with 5 bases spanning the gap. In DNA form, the CDR3 reads TGTGCCAGCAGCTTATTTGGTGAGCAGTTCTTC. This translates into CASSLFGEQFF.

Many counts were recorded for this clonotype. The chain employs TRBV6-5 and TRBJ2-1; the match to TRBD2 covers 10 bases. The CDR3 runs to 14 residues. J was trimmed by 8 bases and V by 2 bases; bases with no gene match: 3. Germline CDR1 is MNHEY and CDR2 is SVGAGI. The chain's CDR3 is CASSYGTSVHEQFF. As DNA, the CDR3 is TGTGCCAGCAGTTACGGGACTAGCGTCCATGAGCAGTTCTTC.

Concerning this clonotype itself: As the CDR3 is not closed by the conserved phenylalanine or tryptophan, this likely results from a read error. The chain has TRBV2 and TRBJ2-7, with 10 bases fitting TRBD2. The J segment lost 3 bases and the V segment lost 8 bases, leaving 7 bases of the junction unmatched. The V gene's germline CDR1 is SNHLY and CDR2 FYNNEI. The CDR3 is 14 amino acids. The CDR3 DNA follows: TGTGCCAGCTTCGAGCGGGAGGGAGGCTACGAGCAGTACTTA. Amino acids: CASFEREGGYEQYL.

This clonotype was recorded a few times. The gene calls are TRBV6-7 and TRBJ2-7; possible D gene TRBD1, 5 bases. TRBV6-7 is labeled an ORF, and its function is uncertain. With 8 bases removed from V and 5 bases from J, the gap between germline ends came to 16 bases. This CDR3 is built from 13 residues. CDR3: CASLPAARDEQYF. CDR3 nucleotides: TGTGCCAGCCTCCCGGCAGCCAGGGACGAGCAGTACTTC.

This clonotype was counted a few times. The chain is built from TRBV20-1 and TRBJ2-5, with TRBD1 matching over 11 bases. The germline V gene encodes CDR1 DFQATT and CDR2 SNEGSKA (reference sequence). V trimming: 6 bases; J trimming: 5 bases; junction bases outside the gene matches: 8. The CDR3 has 14 amino acids. CDR3 loop: CSAWDRGVGETQYF. DNA of the CDR3: TGCAGTGCCTGGGACAGGGGGGTCGGTGAGACCCAGTACTTC.

The chain joins TRBV18 to TRBJ1-1; TRBD1 aligns across 11 bases. The ends lost 2 bases at V and 0 bases at J; junction bases unmatched: 2. Germline V gene sequence: CDR1 KGHSH, CDR2 LQKENI. The CDR3 extends over 16 amino acids. The DNA of the CDR3 is TGTGCCAGCTCACCAGGGACAGGGGGGATGAACACTGAAGCTTTCTTT. Translated: CASSPGTGGMNTEAFF.

This clonotype was seen ten or more times. This rearrangement joins TRBV11-3 to TRBJ1-4, with 8 bases that match TRBD1. This CDR3 comprises 14 residues. The junction had 5 bases not matched to a gene; V was cut back by 4 bases and J by 7 bases. Germline CDR1 reads SGHNT; CDR2 reads YENEEA. The CDR3 bases are TGTGCCAGCAGCTACGGACAGGGTCGTGAAAAACTGTTTTTT. Translated: CASSYGQGREKLFF. Filled out from reference TRBV11-3 and TRBJ1-4, the complete variable domain reads EAGVVQSPRYKIIEKKQPVAFWCNPISGHNTLYWYLQNLGQGPELLIRYENEEAVDDSQLPKDRFSAERLKGVDSTLKIQPAELGDSAVYLCASSYGQGREKLFFGSGTQLSVL.

This clonotype was observed at least ten times. The chain has TRBV2 and TRBJ1-6, with 11 nucleotides matching TRBD1. V lost 5 bases and J lost 9; bases outside the gene matches: 3. Germline CDR1 reads SNHLY; CDR2 reads FYNNEI. This CDR3 contains 14 residues. This CDR3 is CASSLGQGGSPLHF. CDR3 coding DNA: TGTGCCAGCAGTTTGGGACAGGGGGGTTCACCCCTCCACTTT.